These 6 T cell receptor beta chains came from one sample sequenced in a study of blood T cell repertoires in COVID-19. Sequencing used immunoSEQ multiplex PCR; TCRdb keeps in-frame clones, though not all of them. The sample lists fewer than 65,000 clones, more than 80% seen once, with roughly 18% in the top ten. The sample comprised peripheral blood. The receptors stem from a woman aged 55-70 years with COVID-19, enrolled during active disease.

The chain carries TRBV19 and TRBJ1-2; 9 bases match TRBD1. The junction had 6 bases not matched to a gene; V was cut back by 3 bases and J by 7 bases. The CDR3 length is 14 residues. The germline CDR1 and CDR2 sequences are LNHDA and SQIVND (reference sequence). CDR3 in amino acids: CASSIDRGSGGYTF. CDR3 sequence (DNA): TGTGCCAGTAGTATTGACAGGGGGTCTGGTGGCTACACCTTC. Together with reference TRBV19 and TRBJ1-2, the CDR3 gives the full variable domain: DGGITQSPKYLFRKEGQNVTLSCEQNLNHDAMYWYRQDPGQGLRLIYYSQIVNDFQKGDIAEGYSVSREKKESFPLTVTSAQKNPTAFYLCASSIDRGSGGYTFGSGTRLTVV.

V usage is TRBV5-4 and J usage is TRBJ1-2, with 8 bases fitting TRBD1. Germline CDR1 is SGHNT and CDR2 is YYREEE (reference sequence). V dropped 1 base and J dropped 7; count of bases not matched to a gene: 3. This CDR3 has 13 residues. Here the CDR3 reads CASSLQGASGYTF. In DNA form, the CDR3 reads TGTGCCAGCAGCTTGCAGGGGGCGAGTGGCTACACCTTC.

The genes are TRBV5-6 and TRBJ1-1; unclear D gene. The ends were cut back, 4 bases at V and 3 bases at J, with 13 bases in the middle. CDR3 length: 14 residues. The germline CDR1 and CDR2 sequences are SGHDT and YYEEEE. This chain's CDR3 is CASSPQGSYTEAFF. The CDR3 DNA follows: TGTGCCAGCAGCCCACAAGGTAGCTACACTGAAGCTTTCTTT.

The J gene is TRBJ1-5, the V gene TRBV4-2; no clear D. Germline V gives CDR1 LGHNA, CDR2 YNFKEQ. The length of the CDR3 is 15 residues. V was cut by 0 bases and J by 3 bases, with 9 bases left in between. The CDR3 protein is CASSQDGQSNQPQHF. Written as DNA, the CDR3 is TGTGCCAGCAGCCAAGATGGCCAGTCCAATCAGCCCCAGCATTTT.

V gene TRBV5-6 combines with J gene TRBJ2-1; D might be TRBD2 (6 bases). Per germline, CDR1 SGHDT and CDR2 YYEEEE. V was cut by 4 bases and J by 0 bases, with 14 bases left in between. The CDR3 runs to 16 residues. CDR3 DNA sequence: TGTGCCAGCAGCACCTTGGCGGGAATCTCCTACAATGAGCAGTTCTTC. Its translation is CASSTLAGISYNEQFF.

The J gene is TRBJ2-2, the V gene TRBV7-9; D remains unclear. This CDR3 contains 16 residues. Germline CDR1 and CDR2: SEHNR and FQNEAQ (reference sequence). Deletions cut 1 base from V and 4 bases from J, with 13 bases between. The DNA of the CDR3 is TGTGCCAGCAGCTTAGAGAGGCTCGTCGGCACCGGGGAGCTGTTTTTT. It codes for CASSLERLVGTGELFF.